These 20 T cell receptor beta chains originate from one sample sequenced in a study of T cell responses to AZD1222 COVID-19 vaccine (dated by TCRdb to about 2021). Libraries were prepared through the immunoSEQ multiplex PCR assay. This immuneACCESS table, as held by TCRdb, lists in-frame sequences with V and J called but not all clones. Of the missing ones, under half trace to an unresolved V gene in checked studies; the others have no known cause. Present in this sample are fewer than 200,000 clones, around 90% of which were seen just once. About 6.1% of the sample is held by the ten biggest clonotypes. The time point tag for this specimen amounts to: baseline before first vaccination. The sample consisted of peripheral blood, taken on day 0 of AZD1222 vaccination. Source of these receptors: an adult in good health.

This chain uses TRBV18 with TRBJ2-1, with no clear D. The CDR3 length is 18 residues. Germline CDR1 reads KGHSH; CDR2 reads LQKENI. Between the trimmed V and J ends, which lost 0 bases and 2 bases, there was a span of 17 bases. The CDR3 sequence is CASSPPISVKYPYNEQFF. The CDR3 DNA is TGTGCCAGCTCACCACCGATTTCCGTCAAGTACCCCTACAATGAGCAGTTCTTC.

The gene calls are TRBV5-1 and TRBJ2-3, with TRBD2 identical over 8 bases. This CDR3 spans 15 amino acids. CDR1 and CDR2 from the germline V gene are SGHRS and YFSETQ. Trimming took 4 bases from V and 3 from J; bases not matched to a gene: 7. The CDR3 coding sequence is TGCGCCAGCAGCCGTAGCGGGATAGGGACAGATACGCAGTATTTT. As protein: CASSRSGIGTDTQYF. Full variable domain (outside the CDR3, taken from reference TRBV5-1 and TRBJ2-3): KAGVTQTPRYLIKTRGQQVTLSCSPISGHRSVSWYQQTPGQGLQFLFEYFSETQRNKGNFPGRFSGRQFSNSRSEMNVSTLELGDSALYLCASSRSGIGTDTQYFGPGTRLTVL.

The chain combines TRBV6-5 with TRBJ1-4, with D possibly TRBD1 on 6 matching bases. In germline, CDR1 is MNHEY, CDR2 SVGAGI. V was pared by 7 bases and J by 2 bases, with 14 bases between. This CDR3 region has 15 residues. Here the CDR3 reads CASKTGLRTNEKLFF. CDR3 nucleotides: TGTGCCAGCAAGACAGGCCTTCGTACTAATGAAAAACTGTTTTTT.

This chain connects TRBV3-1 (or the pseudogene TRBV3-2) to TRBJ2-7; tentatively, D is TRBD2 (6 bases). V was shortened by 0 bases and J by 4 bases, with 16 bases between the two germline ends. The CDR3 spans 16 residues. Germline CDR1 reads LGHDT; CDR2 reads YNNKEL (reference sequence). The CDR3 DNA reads TGTGCCAGCAGCCAAGATCCCCCAGGGAGGCCTTACGAGCAGTACTTC. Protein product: CASSQDPPGRPYEQYF.

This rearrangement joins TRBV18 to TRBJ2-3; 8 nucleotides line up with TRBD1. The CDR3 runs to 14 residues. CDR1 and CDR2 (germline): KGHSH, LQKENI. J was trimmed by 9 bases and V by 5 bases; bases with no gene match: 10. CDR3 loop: CASSVTGTGFTQYF. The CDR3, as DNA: TGTGCCAGCTCAGTCACCGGGACAGGCTTCACGCAGTATTTT.

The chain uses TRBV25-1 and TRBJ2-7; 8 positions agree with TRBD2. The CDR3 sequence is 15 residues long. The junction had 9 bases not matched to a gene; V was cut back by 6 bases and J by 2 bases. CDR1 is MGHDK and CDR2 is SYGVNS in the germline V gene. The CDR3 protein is CASSPTRLAPYEQYF. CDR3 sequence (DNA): TGTGCCAGCAGCCCCACTCGACTAGCGCCCTACGAGCAGTACTTC.

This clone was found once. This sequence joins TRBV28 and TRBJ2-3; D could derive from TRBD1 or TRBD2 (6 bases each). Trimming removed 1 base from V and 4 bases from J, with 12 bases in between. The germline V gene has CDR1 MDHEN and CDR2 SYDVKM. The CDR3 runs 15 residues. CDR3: CASSLSRGRADTQYF. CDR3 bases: TGTGCCAGCAGTTTATCCCGGGGGCGAGCAGATACGCAGTATTTT.

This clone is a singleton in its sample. Here the CDR3 reads CASRASGTGDQPQHF. The CDR3 DNA reads TGTGCCAGCAGAGCTTCCGGGACAGGGGATCAGCCCCAGCATTTT. The chain links TRBV28 to TRBJ1-5; 10 nucleotides align to TRBD1. V was pared by 6 bases and J by 5 bases, with 7 bases of the junction left unmatched. This CDR3 spans 15 amino acids. CDR1 MDHEN and CDR2 SYDVKM come from the germline V gene.

In DNA, the CDR3 is TGTGCCAGCAAGCGGGACCGCGGGCGGTCAGGAGATGAGCAGTTCTTC. The encoded protein is CASKRDRGRSGDEQFF. J is TRBJ2-1 and V is TRBV7-9; 7 nucleotides align to TRBD2. The CDR3 runs 16 residues. Germline V gene data show CDR1 as SEHNR and CDR2 as FQNEAQ (reference sequence). The trim removed 7 bases at V and 8 bases at J, leaving 17 bases unmatched.

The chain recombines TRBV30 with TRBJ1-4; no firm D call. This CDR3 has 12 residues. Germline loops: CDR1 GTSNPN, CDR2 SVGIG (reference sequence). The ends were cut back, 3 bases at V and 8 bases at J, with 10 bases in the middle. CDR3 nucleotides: TGTGCCTGGAGCCAGAGTGGAGAAAAACTGTTTTTT. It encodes CAWSQSGEKLFF.

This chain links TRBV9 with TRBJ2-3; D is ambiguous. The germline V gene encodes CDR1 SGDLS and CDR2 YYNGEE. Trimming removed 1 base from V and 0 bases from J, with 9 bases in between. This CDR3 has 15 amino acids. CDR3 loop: CASSVTPLSTDTQYF. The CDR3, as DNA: TGTGCCAGCAGCGTAACTCCTCTCAGCACAGATACGCAGTATTTT. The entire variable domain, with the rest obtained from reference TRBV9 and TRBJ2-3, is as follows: DSGVTQTPKHLITATGQRVTLRCSPRSGDLSVYWYQQSLDQGLQFLIQYYNGEERAKGNILERFSAQQFPDLHSELNLSSLELGDSALYFCASSVTPLSTDTQYFGPGTRLTVL.

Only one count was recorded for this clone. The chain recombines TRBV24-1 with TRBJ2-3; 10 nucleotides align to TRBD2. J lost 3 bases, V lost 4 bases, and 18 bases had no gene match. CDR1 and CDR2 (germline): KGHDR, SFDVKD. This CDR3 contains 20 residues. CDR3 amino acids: CATSDPKVAGGIRRTDTQYF. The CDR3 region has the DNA TGTGCCACCAGTGACCCGAAGGTAGCGGGAGGTATTCGGAGGACAGATACGCAGTATTTT.

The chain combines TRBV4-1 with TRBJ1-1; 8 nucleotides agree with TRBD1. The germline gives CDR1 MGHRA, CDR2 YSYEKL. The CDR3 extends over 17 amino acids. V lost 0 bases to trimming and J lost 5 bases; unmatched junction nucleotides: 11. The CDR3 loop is CASSQDSRGLRNTEAFF. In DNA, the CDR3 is TGCGCCAGCAGCCAAGACTCCAGGGGGCTCCGGAATACTGAAGCTTTCTTT.

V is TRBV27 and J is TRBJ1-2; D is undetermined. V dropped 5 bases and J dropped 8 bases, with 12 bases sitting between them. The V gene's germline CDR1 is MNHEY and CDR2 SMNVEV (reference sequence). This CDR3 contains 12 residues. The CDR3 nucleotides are TGTGCCAGCAGTCCCATGGAGGGAGGCTACACCTTC. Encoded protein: CASSPMEGGYTF.

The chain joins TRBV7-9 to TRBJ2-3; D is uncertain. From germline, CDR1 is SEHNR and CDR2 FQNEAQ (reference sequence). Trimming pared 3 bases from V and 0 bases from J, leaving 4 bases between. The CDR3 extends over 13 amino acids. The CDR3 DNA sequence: TGTGCCAGCAGCTTCGATAGCACAGATACGCAGTATTTT. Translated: CASSFDSTDTQYF. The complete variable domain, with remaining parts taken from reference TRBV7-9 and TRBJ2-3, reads DTGVSQNPRHKITKRGQNVTFRCDPISEHNRLYWYRQTLGQGPEFLTYFQNEAQLEKSRLLSDRFSAERPKGSFSTLEIQRTEQGDSAMYLCASSFDSTDTQYFGPGTRLTVL.

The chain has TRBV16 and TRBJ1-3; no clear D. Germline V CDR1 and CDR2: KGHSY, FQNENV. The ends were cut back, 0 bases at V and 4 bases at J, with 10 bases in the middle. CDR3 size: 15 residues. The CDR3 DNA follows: TGTGCCAGCAGCCAATCGAACAGTGAGGGAAACACCATATATTTT. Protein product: CASSQSNSEGNTIYF.

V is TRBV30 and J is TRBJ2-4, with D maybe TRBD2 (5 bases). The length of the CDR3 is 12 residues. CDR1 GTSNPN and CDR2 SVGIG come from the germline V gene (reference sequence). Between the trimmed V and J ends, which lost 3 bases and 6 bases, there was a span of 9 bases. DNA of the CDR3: TGTGCCTGGAGCCCCCGGGGAAACATTCAGTACTTC. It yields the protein CAWSPRGNIQYF. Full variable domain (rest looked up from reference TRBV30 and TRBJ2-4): SQTIHQWPATLVQPVGSPLSLECTVEGTSNPNLYWYRQAAGRGLQLLFYSVGIGQISSEVPQNLSASRPQDRQFILSSKKLLLSDSGFYLCAWSPRGNIQYFGAGTRLSVL.

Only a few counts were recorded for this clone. The CDR3 region has the DNA TGTGCCAGTAGTGAGACCGGGACAGGGGGGAATTCACCCCTCCACTTT. Its protein is CASSETGTGGNSPLHF. The chain links TRBV19 to TRBJ1-6; 11 nucleotides line up with TRBD1. CDR3 size: 16 residues. The germline V gene has CDR1 LNHDA and CDR2 SQIVND (reference sequence). Losses at the gene ends were 5 bases for V and 7 bases for J; bases not matched to a gene: 7.

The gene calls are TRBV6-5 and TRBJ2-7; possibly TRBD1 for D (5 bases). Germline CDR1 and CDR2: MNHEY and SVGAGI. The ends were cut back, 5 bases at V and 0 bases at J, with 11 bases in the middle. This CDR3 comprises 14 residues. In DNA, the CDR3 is TGTGCCAGCAGTCCGTACAGGACCTCCTACGAGCAGTACTTC. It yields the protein CASSPYRTSYEQYF.

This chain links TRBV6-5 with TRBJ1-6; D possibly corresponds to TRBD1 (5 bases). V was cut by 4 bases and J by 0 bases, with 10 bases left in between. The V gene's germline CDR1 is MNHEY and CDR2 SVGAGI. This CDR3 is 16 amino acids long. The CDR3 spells CASSLVGTSYNSPLHF. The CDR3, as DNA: TGTGCCAGCAGTTTAGTGGGGACCTCCTATAATTCACCCCTCCACTTT.